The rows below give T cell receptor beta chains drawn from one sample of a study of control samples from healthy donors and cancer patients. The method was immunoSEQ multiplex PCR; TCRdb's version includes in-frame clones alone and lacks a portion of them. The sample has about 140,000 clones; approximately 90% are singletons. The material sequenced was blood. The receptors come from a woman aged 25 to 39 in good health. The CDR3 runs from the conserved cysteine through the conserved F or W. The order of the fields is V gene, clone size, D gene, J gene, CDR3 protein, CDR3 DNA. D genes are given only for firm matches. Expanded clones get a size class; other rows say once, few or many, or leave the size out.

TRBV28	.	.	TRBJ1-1	CASFRDTEAFF	TGTGCCAGCTTTCGGGACACTGAAGCTTTCTTT
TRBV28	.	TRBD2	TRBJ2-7	CASIPGLATYEQYF	TGTGCCAGCATCCCGGGACTAGCGACCTACGAGCAGTACTTC
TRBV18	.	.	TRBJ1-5	CASSPLGEVRQPQHF	TGTGCCAGCTCACCTTTAGGGGAGGTAAGGCAGCCCCAGCATTTT
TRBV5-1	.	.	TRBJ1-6	CASSLPNGYNSPLHF	TGCGCCAGCAGCTTGCCTAATGGCTATAATTCACCCCTCCACTTT
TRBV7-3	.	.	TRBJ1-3	CASSSGNTIYF	TGTGCCAGCTCCTCTGGAAACACCATATATTTT
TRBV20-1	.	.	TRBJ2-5	CTREKMETQYF	TGCACCCGGGAGAAGATGGAGACCCAGTACTTC
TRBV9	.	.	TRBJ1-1	CASSPLVNTEAFF	TGTGCCAGCAGCCCCTTAGTGAACACTGAAGCTTTCTTT
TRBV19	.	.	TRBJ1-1	CASNQGHLGTEAFF	TGTGCCAGTAACCAGGGACACCTGGGGACTGAAGCTTTCTTT
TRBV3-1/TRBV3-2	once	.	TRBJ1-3	CASSQDRPGGNTIYF	TGTGCCAGCAGCCAAGACCGGCCGGGCGGGAACACCATATATTTT
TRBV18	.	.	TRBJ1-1	CASSPQSQINTEAFF	TGTGCCAGCTCACCACAATCACAGATTAACACTGAAGCTTTCTTT
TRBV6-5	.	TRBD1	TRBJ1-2	CASSRQGASNYGYTF	TGTGCCAGCAGTAGACAGGGGGCCTCTAACTATGGCTACACCTTC
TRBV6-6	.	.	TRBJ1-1	CASSPSGQRRNTEAFF	TGTGCCAGCTCCCCCAGTGGGCAGCGCAGGAACACTGAAGCTTTCTTT
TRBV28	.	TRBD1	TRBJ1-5	CASSRTGGGNQPQHF	TGTGCCAGCAGTAGGACAGGGGGCGGCAATCAGCCCCAGCATTTT
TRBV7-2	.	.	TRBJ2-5	CASSPRDAEETQYF	TGTGCCAGCAGCCCGCGGGACGCTGAAGAGACCCAGTACTTC
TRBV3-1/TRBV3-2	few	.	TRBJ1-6	CASSLTGNTYNSPLHF	TGTGCCAGCAGCCTAACAGGAAATACCTATAATTCACCCCTCCACTTT
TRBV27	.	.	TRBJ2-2	CASSLFGQNTGELFF	TGTGCCAGCAGTTTATTCGGACAGAACACCGGGGAGCTGTTTTTT
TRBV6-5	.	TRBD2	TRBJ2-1	CASSSYGTSGDNEQFF	TGTGCCAGCAGTTCTTACGGGACTAGCGGAGACAATGAGCAGTTCTTC
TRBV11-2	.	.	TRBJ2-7	CASSLDRMSAVYYEQYF	TGTGCCAGCAGCTTAGATCGAATGTCAGCGGTTTACTACGAGCAGTACTTC
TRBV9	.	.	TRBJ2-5	CASSTFSGPGSGTQYF	TGTGCCAGCAGCACGTTTAGCGGCCCTGGGAGTGGGACCCAGTACTTC
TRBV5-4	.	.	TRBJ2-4	CASSPNRVGAKNIQYF	TGTGCCAGCAGCCCCAACAGGGTGGGGGCCAAAAACATTCAGTACTTC
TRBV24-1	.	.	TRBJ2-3	CATSSGFTSTDTQYF	TGTGCCACCAGTAGCGGGTTCACTAGCACAGATACGCAGTATTTT
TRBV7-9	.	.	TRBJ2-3	CASSDNFGNTDTQYF	TGTGCCAGCAGCGACAACTTTGGTAACACAGATACGCAGTATTTT
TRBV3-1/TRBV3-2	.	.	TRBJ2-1	CASSQEALRNEQFF	TGTGCCAGCAGCCAAGAAGCTTTAAGGAATGAGCAGTTCTTC
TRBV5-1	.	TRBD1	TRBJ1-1	CASAIAGQGIVNTEAFF	TGCGCCAGCGCTATAGCGGGACAGGGAATCGTGAACACTGAAGCTTTCTTT
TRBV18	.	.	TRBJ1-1	CASSPARGVGTNTEAFF	TGTGCCAGCTCACCAGCCCGGGGGGTGGGAACGAACACTGAAGCTTTCTTT
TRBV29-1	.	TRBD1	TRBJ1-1	CSGGQGNTEAFF	TGCAGCGGAGGACAGGGAAACACTGAAGCTTTCTTT
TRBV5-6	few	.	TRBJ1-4	CASSSRSGNEKLFF	TGTGCCAGCAGTAGTAGGAGCGGGAATGAAAAACTGTTTTTT
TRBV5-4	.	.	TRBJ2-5	CASQTQGRGQETQYF	TGTGCCAGCCAGACACAGGGTCGGGGTCAAGAGACCCAGTACTTC
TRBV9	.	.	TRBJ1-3	CASAQLTGTTGGNTIYF	TGTGCCAGCGCACAACTGACAGGAACTACCGGGGGAAACACCATATATTTT
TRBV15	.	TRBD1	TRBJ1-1	CATRKRQGMNTEAFF	TGTGCCACCAGGAAAAGACAGGGTATGAACACTGAAGCTTTCTTT
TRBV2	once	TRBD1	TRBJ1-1	CASRMTGANTEAFF	TGTGCCAGCAGAATGACAGGGGCGAACACTGAAGCTTTCTTT
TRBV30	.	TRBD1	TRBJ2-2	CAWSVYTGGLGTGELFF	TGTGCCTGGAGTGTATATACAGGGGGCTTGGGCACCGGGGAGCTGTTTTTT
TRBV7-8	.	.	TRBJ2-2	CASSPGVGELFF	TGTGCCAGCAGCCCTGGCGTCGGGGAGCTGTTTTTT
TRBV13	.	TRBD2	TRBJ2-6	CASSSTSASGANVLTF	TGTGCCAGCAGCTCGACTAGCGCTTCGGGGGCCAACGTCCTGACTTTC
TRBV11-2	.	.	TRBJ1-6	CASSVLGRSPLHF	TGTGCCAGCAGCGTCCTGGGGCGATCACCCCTCCACTTT
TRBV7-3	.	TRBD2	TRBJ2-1	CASSLGTSIIYEQFF	TGTGCCAGCAGCTTAGGGACTAGTATTATCTATGAGCAGTTCTTC
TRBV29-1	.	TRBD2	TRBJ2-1	CSVVQREGRNEQFF	TGCAGCGTTGTACAGCGGGAGGGCAGGAATGAGCAGTTCTTC
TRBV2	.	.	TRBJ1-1	CASTQGGPAFF	TGTGCCAGCACCCAAGGGGGGCCGGCTTTCTTT
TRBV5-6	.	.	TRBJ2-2	CASSLGGLDTGELFF	TGTGCCAGCAGCTTGGGGGGACTCGACACCGGGGAGCTGTTTTTT
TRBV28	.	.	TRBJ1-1	CASSPSGTMGREAFF	TGTGCCAGCAGTCCCTCCGGGACGATGGGACGTGAAGCTTTCTTT
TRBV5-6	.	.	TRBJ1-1	CASSPGGNTEAFF	TGTGCCAGCAGCCCCGGTGGGAACACTGAAGCTTTCTTT
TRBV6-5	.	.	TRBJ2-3	CASSSLGASTDTQYF	TGTGCCAGCAGCTCCCTGGGGGCTAGCACAGATACGCAGTATTTT
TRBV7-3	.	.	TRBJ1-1	CASSLSPGIMNTEAFF	TGTGCCAGCAGCTTAAGTCCGGGGATCATGAACACTGAAGCTTTCTTT
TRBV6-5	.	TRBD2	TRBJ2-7	CAIILAGGPYEQYF	TGTGCCATCATACTAGCGGGAGGTCCCTACGAGCAGTACTTC
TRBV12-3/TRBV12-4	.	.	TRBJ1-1	CASSFRGREEAFF	TGTGCCAGCAGTTTCAGAGGACGGGAAGAAGCTTTCTTT
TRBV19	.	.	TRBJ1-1	CASRRGTEAFF	TGTGCCAGTAGGCGAGGTACTGAAGCTTTCTTT
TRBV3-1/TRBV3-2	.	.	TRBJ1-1	CASSHAARDTEAFF	TGTGCCAGCAGCCATGCGGCCAGGGACACTGAAGCTTTCTTT
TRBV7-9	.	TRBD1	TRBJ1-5	CASSPTGVVSDQPQHF	TGTGCCAGCAGCCCAACAGGGGTTGTATCGGATCAGCCCCAGCATTTT
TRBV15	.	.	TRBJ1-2	CATSRQGYQGYTF	TGTGCCACCAGCAGGCAGGGATACCAGGGCTACACCTTC
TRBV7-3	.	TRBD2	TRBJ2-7	CASSSTGTSGVHEQYF	TGTGCCAGCAGCTCAACCGGGACTAGCGGGGTCCACGAGCAGTACTTC
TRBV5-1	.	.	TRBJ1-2	CASSVETSLSGYTF	TGCGCCAGCAGCGTAGAAACCTCATTGTCTGGCTACACCTTC
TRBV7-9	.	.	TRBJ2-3	CASSELDTQYF	TGTGCCAGCAGCGAATTAGATACGCAGTATTTT
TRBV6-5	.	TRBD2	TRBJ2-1	CASRGAGGSYNEQFF	TGTGCCAGCAGGGGAGCGGGAGGTTCCTACAATGAGCAGTTCTTC
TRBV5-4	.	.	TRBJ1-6	CASSRTDGSNSPLHF	TGTGCCAGCAGCCGGACGGACGGATCAAATTCACCCCTCCACTTT
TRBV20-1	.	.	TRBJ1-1	CSASEGLRSSPNTEAFF	TGCAGTGCTAGTGAAGGTCTCCGGAGCAGCCCGAACACTGAAGCTTTCTTT
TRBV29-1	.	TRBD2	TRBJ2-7	CSVGMTSGTYEQYF	TGCAGCGTTGGTATGACTAGCGGGACCTACGAGCAGTACTTC
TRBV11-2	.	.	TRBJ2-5	CASSPNVGVPKETQYF	TGTGCCAGCAGCCCCAACGTTGGGGTACCCAAAGAGACCCAGTACTTC
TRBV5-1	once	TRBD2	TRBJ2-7	CASSLRTSDGEQYF	TGCGCCAGCAGCTTGAGGACTAGCGATGGCGAGCAGTACTTC
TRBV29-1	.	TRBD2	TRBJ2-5	CSVPGTSGRETQYF	TGCAGCGTCCCTGGGACTAGCGGGAGAGAGACCCAGTACTTC